The 32 T cell receptor beta chains presented below share a single source sample, sequenced in a study of metastatic and nonmetastatic thyroid tumors. MiXCR was used by TCRdb to re-call the PCR reads. The sample has about 40,000 clones, 18% seen once. Every patient underwent thyroid surgery untreated. Sequenced material: tumor tissue. These receptors were taken from a female donor with papillary thyroid cancer or a benign thyroid nodule (not recorded which). Some clones in this sample may be carry-over from other donors' samples.

This clone has ten or more counts. The V and J genes are TRBV5-1 and TRBJ2-1, with 8 bases that match TRBD2. V dropped 0 bases and J dropped 0; count of bases not matched to a gene: 8. The CDR3 contains 18 residues. Germline lookup yields CDR1 SGHRS and CDR2 YFSETQ. The CDR3 coding sequence is TGCGCCAGCAGCTTGGTGTGGGGGAGCGGGAGCTCCTACAATGAGCAGTTCTTC. It yields the protein CASSLVWGSGSSYNEQFF. Looking up the rest from reference TRBV5-1 and TRBJ2-1 gives the full variable domain: KAGVTQTPRYLIKTRGQQVTLSCSPISGHRSVSWYQQTPGQGLQFLFEYFSETQRNKGNFPGRFSGRQFSNSRSEMNVSTLELGDSALYLCASSLVWGSGSSYNEQFFGPGTRLTVL.

This clone was counted many times. Other DNA sequences in the same sample also yield this CDR3. The V and J genes are TRBV20-1 and TRBJ2-7; TRBD1 is a possible D gene (6 bases). V was cut by 0 bases and J by 4 bases, with 13 bases left in between. CDR3 length: 14 residues. The germline gives CDR1 DFQATT, CDR2 SNEGSKA (reference sequence). The DNA of the CDR3 is TGCAGTGCTAGAGATGGCAGGGGAGCTTACGAGCAGTACTTC. Translating it yields CSARDGRGAYEQYF.

In its sample, this clone was seen many times. This chain joins TRBV30 and TRBJ1-5; 9 bases fit TRBD1. Germline V gene lookup returns CDR1 GTSNPN and CDR2 SVGIG (reference sequence). Trimming removed 5 bases from V and 4 bases from J; junction bases left unmatched: 0. The CDR3 covers 12 residues. CDR3 nucleotide sequence: TGTGCCTGGGACAGGGGGAATCAGCCCCAGCATTTT. It specifies CAWDRGNQPQHF. The variable domain in full, with the rest retrieved from reference TRBV30 and TRBJ1-5, is SQTIHQWPATLVQPVGSPLSLECTVEGTSNPNLYWYRQAAGRGLQLLFYSVGIGQISSEVPQNLSASRPQDRQFILSSKKLLLSDSGFYLCAWDRGNQPQHFGDGTRLSIL.

This clone was seen ten or more times. The V gene is TRBV2, the J gene TRBJ2-4; 12 positions agree with TRBD1. The germline V gene encodes CDR1 SNHLY and CDR2 FYNNEI. With V trimmed by 7 bases and J by 1 base, 5 bases remained unmatched. CDR3 length: 16 residues. CDR3 region: CASTRGQGAAKNIQYF. The CDR3 DNA is TGTGCCAGCACACGGGGACAGGGGGCGGCCAAAAACATTCAGTACTTC.

This clone occurred many times. The chain couples TRBV6-2 or TRBV6-3 to TRBJ1-2, with D unclear. V shed 7 bases and J shed 2 bases, with 11 bases lying between them. The CDR3 sequence is 13 residues long. CDR1 MNHEY and CDR2 SVGEGT come from the germline V gene. CDR3 region: CASNFGFNYGYTF. CDR3 coding DNA: TGTGCCAGCAACTTTGGCTTCAACTATGGCTACACCTTC.

This clone was detected ten times or more. V usage is TRBV9 and J usage is TRBJ2-3; D is uncertain. V gave up 2 bases and J gave up 4 bases, with 8 bases separating them. The CDR3 contains 13 residues. Germline V CDR1 and CDR2: SGDLS, YYNGEE. The CDR3 DNA reads as TGTGCCAGCAGCGTTGGTCCCCCAGATACGCAGTATTTT. It translates to CASSVGPPDTQYF.

This clone was counted at least ten times. The chain links TRBV11-2 to TRBJ2-2; 13 bases map to TRBD2. CDR3 length: 17 amino acids. Losses at the gene ends were 5 bases for V and 4 bases for J; bases not matched to a gene: 7. Per the germline V gene, CDR1 is SGHAT and CDR2 is FQNNGV. The CDR3 sequence: CASSPQTSGGRTGELFF. The CDR3 DNA is TGTGCCAGCAGCCCCCAGACTAGCGGGGGGCGCACCGGGGAGCTGTTTTTT.

Many counts were recorded for this clone. This sequence joins TRBV6-1 and TRBJ1-5; no firm D call. This CDR3 has 13 amino acids. V lost 2 bases and J lost 2, with 4 bases in between. Looked up from germline, CDR1 is MNHNS and CDR2 is SASEGT. The DNA for the CDR3 is TGTGCCAGCAGTGAAAGGGGCAATCAGCCCCAGCATTTT. Protein sequence: CASSERGNQPQHF.

Comments on this clone: This sequence may be a read error, since a much larger clone differs from it by one base. This chain links TRBV25-1 with TRBJ1-1, with D hard to call. The V end was cut by 6 bases, the J end by 9 bases, with 11 bases between. CDR1 is MGHDK, CDR2 SYGVNS, per germline. The CDR3 is 11 residues long. The CDR3 loop reads CASSGWAKAFF. The CDR3 coding sequence is TGTGCCAGCAGCGGGTGGGCAAAAGCTTTCTTT.

There are many counts of this clone. The rearrangement links TRBV5-1 to TRBJ2-7; D might be TRBD1 or TRBD2, each matching 5 bases. Germline V gene data show CDR1 as SGHRS and CDR2 as YFSETQ. Deletions cut 5 bases from V and 7 bases from J, with 19 bases between. The CDR3 runs 14 residues. In DNA form, the CDR3 reads TGCGCCAGCAGAGCTTCGTTCTCAGAGGGGGAGCAGTACTTC. Its translation is CASRASFSEGEQYF.

This clone was counted many times. The chain is built from TRBV9 and TRBJ1-2; TRBD1 might be the D (5 bases). Germline V lookup: CDR1 SGDLS, CDR2 YYNGEE. The CDR3 length is 15 residues. Trimming took 1 base from V and 6 from J, leaving 16 bases between them. The CDR3 reads CASSVSGWGFDGYTF. CDR3 nucleotides: TGTGCCAGCAGCGTATCAGGGTGGGGGTTTGATGGCTACACCTTC.

This chain joins TRBV11-2 and TRBJ2-1; TRBD2 matches 9 bases. The CDR3 loop spans 17 amino acids. V lost 1 base and J lost 3; bases outside the gene matches: 7. CDR1 is SGHAT and CDR2 is FQNNGV in the germline V gene. This chain's CDR3 is CASSLGGLAWGYNEQFF. The CDR3 DNA is TGTGCCAGCAGCTTAGGTGGACTAGCGTGGGGCTACAATGAGCAGTTCTTC.

This clone is medium-sized in the sample. The V call is TRBV9, the J call TRBJ2-4; D is possibly TRBD1 or TRBD2 (5 bases each). CDR3 length equals 19 residues. The germline V and J ends were trimmed by 1 base and 2 bases, with 22 bases remaining between them. Per the germline V gene, CDR1 is SGDLS and CDR2 is YYNGEE. The CDR3 nucleotides read TGTGCCAGCAGCGTATCGTCGGGACGACTTGGAGAATCCAAAAACATTCAGTACTTC. Amino acids: CASSVSSGRLGESKNIQYF.

Comment on this clone: This may be a read error: a much more frequent sequence differs by one nucleotide. The chain links TRBV7-6 to TRBJ2-5; TRBD1 is a possible D gene (6 bases). The CDR3 runs 12 residues. Between the trimmed V and J ends, which lost 5 bases and 6 bases, there was a span of 10 bases. Germline V lookup: CDR1 SGHVS, CDR2 FNYEAQ. CDR3 coding DNA: TGTGCCAGCAGCGCAGGGGTGCAGACCCAGTACTTC. Translating it yields CASSAGVQTQYF.

About this clone itself: At one boundary the junction diverges from the germline segment, which might be a read error. The chain has TRBV9 and TRBJ2-1, with D possibly matching TRBD2 (6 bases). The length of the CDR3 is 15 residues. CDR1 SGDLS and CDR2 YYNGEE come from the germline V gene. CDR3 residues: CASSDAGSGHNEQFF. The CDR3 region has the DNA TGCGCCAGCAGCGATGCGGGGTCTGGGCACAATGAGCAGTTCTTC.

The rearrangement joins TRBV4-3 to TRBJ1-4, with TRBD1 matching over 9 bases. The CDR3 runs 16 residues. Unmatched junction bases numbered 10, after V lost 3 bases and J lost 8 bases. Germline V gene sequence: CDR1 LGHNA, CDR2 YSLEER. CDR3 amino acids: CASSQTSGTGLEKLFF. The CDR3 nucleotides are TGCGCCAGCAGCCAGACGTCCGGGACAGGGTTAGAAAAACTGTTTTTT.

This clone was counted many times. The chain uses TRBV19 and TRBJ2-2; 13 bases align to TRBD2. The germline V gene encodes CDR1 LNHDA and CDR2 SQIVND (reference sequence). The CDR3 is 16 residues long. With V trimmed by 3 bases and J by 3 bases, 1 base remained unmatched. This chain's CDR3 is CASSIGLAGDTGELFF. DNA for the CDR3: TGTGCCAGTAGTATTGGACTAGCGGGAGACACCGGGGAGCTGTTTTTT.

This clone was observed many times. The rearrangement joins TRBV6-1 to TRBJ1-6; TRBD1 agrees at 9 bases. The V and J ends lost 2 bases and 0 bases, in that order; junction bases with no gene match: 8. CDR1 is MNHNS, CDR2 SASEGT, per germline. The CDR3 runs 19 residues. The CDR3 region has the DNA TGTGCCAGCAGTGAAACCTCGGGACAGGGATTCTCCTATAATTCACCCCTCCACTTT. This encodes CASSETSGQGFSYNSPLHF.

This clone was seen ten or more times. The rearrangement uses TRBV20-1 and TRBJ2-1, with 7 positions matching TRBD1. Germline V lookup: CDR1 DFQATT, CDR2 SNEGSKA (reference sequence). CDR3 length equals 16 residues. The ends lost 0 bases at V and 5 bases at J; junction bases unmatched: 10. CDR3 residues: CSARDPQTGWDNEQFF. The DNA of the CDR3 is TGCAGTGCTAGAGATCCCCAGACAGGGTGGGACAATGAGCAGTTCTTC.

This clone occurred a few times. A read error is possible here, since a much larger clone lies one base away. This specimen includes other DNA sequences encoding the same CDR3. The chain couples TRBV7-3 to TRBJ2-5; TRBD1 or TRBD2 may be the D gene (5 bases each). Germline CDR1 reads SGHTA; CDR2 reads FQGTGA. The CDR3 totals 16 residues. CDR3 nucleotide sequence: TGTGCCAGCAGCTTTGCGGGCCCCCGGGGCCAAGAGACACAGTACTTC. This codes for CASSFAGPRGQETQYF.

A word on this clone: This could be a read error, since a much larger clone is one nucleotide away. Here the CDR3 reads CASSQQGVYDIKYF. CDR3 bases: TGTGCCAGCAGCCAACAGGGCGTCTATGACATTAAGTACTTC. The V gene is TRBV27, the J gene TRBJ2-4; perhaps TRBD1 as D (6 bases). Per the germline V gene, CDR1 is MNHEY and CDR2 is SMNVEV (reference sequence). The CDR3 spans 14 residues.

This clone was observed many times. The rearrangement uses TRBV20-1 and TRBJ2-7; TRBD2 agrees at 13 bases. The length of the CDR3 is 18 residues. Per germline, CDR1 DFQATT and CDR2 SNEGSKA (reference sequence). V trimming: 0 bases; J trimming: 4 bases; junction bases outside the gene matches: 12. Written as DNA, the CDR3 is TGCAGTGCTAGAGATCGCTCCTCGGGGACTAGCGGGGTTTACGAGCAGTACTTC. It yields the protein CSARDRSSGTSGVYEQYF.

This clone was detected only a few times. The chain carries TRBV6-1 and TRBJ2-7; D perhaps matches TRBD1 (5 bases). Trimming removed 8 bases at V and 3 bases at J, with 20 bases between. CDR1 MNHNS and CDR2 SASEGT come from the germline V gene. This CDR3 comprises 15 residues. In DNA form, the CDR3 reads TGTGCCAGCTGCACCGAGGACATCAGAATCTACGAGCAGTACTTC. This sequence encodes CASCTEDIRIYEQYF.

This clone is labeled medium-sized. The chain employs TRBV30 and TRBJ1-1, with 9 bases fitting TRBD1. Germline CDR1 is GTSNPN and CDR2 is SVGIG (reference sequence). Trimming at V came to 2 bases and at J to 11 bases, leaving 6 bases not matched to a gene. There are 12 residues in the CDR3. The CDR3 region is CAWSHRGRRAFF. In DNA, the CDR3 is TGTGCCTGGAGTCACAGGGGGCGACGTGCTTTCTTT.

This clone has a count of ten or more. The V call is TRBV20-1, the J call TRBJ1-4; possibly TRBD1 for D (6 bases). CDR1 and CDR2 (germline): DFQATT, SNEGSKA (reference sequence). The CDR3 has 14 residues. V dropped 0 bases and J dropped 3 bases, with 8 bases sitting between them. The CDR3 nucleotides are TGCAGTGCTAGAGAGGGGGCGGCTAATGAAAAACTGTTTTTT. Protein: CSAREGAANEKLFF.

This clone came up many times. This chain uses TRBV7-8 with TRBJ2-5; 10 bases are shared with TRBD2. Germline trimming cut 2 bases from V and 4 bases from J; bases unmatched to any gene: 10. Germline assignment: CDR1 SGHVS and CDR2 FQNEAQ. This CDR3 region has 17 residues. CDR3: CASSLRGSGRALETQYF. In nucleotides, the CDR3 is TGTGCCAGCAGCTTAAGGGGGAGCGGGAGGGCCCTAGAGACCCAGTACTTC.

A few counts support this clone. Possible read error: a much larger clone is one base away. This sample includes further DNA sequences coding for the same CDR3. V and J are TRBV5-1 and TRBJ2-2; D not certain. The CDR3 is 15 residues long. Trimming shortened V by 1 base and J by 1 base, and 8 bases separated the two germline ends. CDR1 and CDR2 from the germline V gene are SGHRS and YFSETQ. The DNA for the CDR3 is TGCGCCAGCAGCTTGTGGAGCGAGAACACCGGGGAGCTGTTTTTT. As protein: CASSLWSENTGELFF.

This clone was observed at least ten times. This may stem from a read error, because a much larger clone lies one nucleotide away. The sample carries other DNA sequences with the same CDR3. The chain has TRBV19 and TRBJ1-1; D not certain. The CDR3 length is 14 residues. Germline V gene lookup returns CDR1 LNHDA and CDR2 SQIVND (reference sequence). The ends were cut back, 7 bases at V and 1 base at J, with 13 bases in the middle. The CDR3 here is CASIAHSGNTEAFF. The CDR3, as DNA: TGTGCCAGTATAGCCCACTCAGGGAACACTGAAGCTTTCTTT.

Note on this clone: A much larger clone is a single base away; this may be a read error. The V gene is TRBV5-6, the J gene TRBJ1-2; unclear D gene. V was cut by 2 bases and J by 8 bases, with 13 bases left in between. Germline V CDR1 and CDR2: SGHDT, YYEEEE. The CDR3 is made up of 13 amino acids. This CDR3 reads CASSLGPRKGYTF. CDR3 nucleotides: TGTGCCAGCAGCTTAGGTCCAAGGAAGGGCTACACCTTC. Complete variable domain (other parts from reference TRBV5-6 and TRBJ1-2): DAGVTQSPTHLIKTRGQQVTLRCSPKSGHDTVSWYQQALGQGPQFIFQYYEEEERQRGNFPDRFSGHQFPNYSSELNVNALLLGDSALYLCASSLGPRKGYTFGSGTRLTVV.

There are many counts of this clone. The chain employs TRBV20-1 and TRBJ2-2; the D gene could be TRBD1 or TRBD2 (5 bases each). There are 13 residues in the CDR3. Germline values: CDR1 DFQATT, CDR2 SNEGSKA (reference sequence). Trimming removed 3 bases at V and 4 bases at J, with 9 bases between. The CDR3 is CSASGASTGELFF. Written as DNA, the CDR3 is TGCAGTGCTAGCGGGGCTAGCACCGGGGAGCTGTTTTTT.

The chain joins TRBV30 to TRBJ2-7, with D perhaps TRBD1 (6 bases). There are 15 residues in the CDR3. Germline V gene sequence: CDR1 GTSNPN, CDR2 SVGIG (reference sequence). V lost 0 bases and J lost 5, with 17 bases in between. The CDR3 DNA reads as TGTGCCTGGAGTGTACTTCGGGCAGGGGCGGACGAGCAGTACTTC. Protein: CAWSVLRAGADEQYF.

This chain uses TRBV6-1 with TRBJ2-5, with a tentative D call TRBD2 (5 bases). Germline V gene sequence: CDR1 MNHNS, CDR2 SASEGT. The CDR3 runs to 15 residues. Trimming cost V 7 bases and J 4 bases, with 19 bases left between them. The CDR3, as DNA: TGTGCCAGCACCGTGGCGGTCCGTCGGGGAGAGACCCAGTACTTC. Residues: CASTVAVRRGETQYF.